Listed below are T cell receptor beta chains from one sample, sequenced in a study of siplizumab effects on memory and regulatory T cells. Sequenced by immunoSEQ multiplex PCR; TCRdb stores in-frame clones only, minus some. The table shows around 100,000 clones, with approximately 94% occurring only once. Material: non-Treg CD4+ T cells sorted from blood. These receptors all come from a human donor in good health. Both conserved end residues are part of each CDR3. A D gene is named only where the DNA matches it firmly. Expanded clones are given a class, and other clones once, few, many or no size at all.

cdr3_length: 15
v_call: TRBV18
d_call: TRBD1
j_call: TRBJ2-7
clone_size: once
cdr3_aa: CASSQTGTGIGEQYF
cdr3_nt: TGTGCCAGCTCGCAAACCGGGACAGGCATAGGCGAGCAGTACTTC

cdr3_length: 13
v_call: TRBV14
d_call: -
j_call: TRBJ2-2
clone_size: -
cdr3_aa: CASSPLLSGELFF
cdr3_nt: TGTGCCAGCAGCCCCCTCTTGAGCGGGGAGCTGTTTTTT

cdr3_length: 15
v_call: TRBV2
d_call: TRBD1
j_call: TRBJ1-4
clone_size: once
cdr3_aa: CASSLNRGLGEKLFF
cdr3_nt: TGTGCCAGCAGTCTTAACAGGGGGCTCGGTGAAAAACTGTTTTTT

cdr3_length: 16
v_call: TRBV5-1
d_call: -
j_call: TRBJ1-4
clone_size: once
cdr3_aa: CASSFLGQTPNEKLFF
cdr3_nt: TGCGCCAGCAGCTTCCTGGGGCAGACACCGAATGAAAAACTGTTTTTT

cdr3_length: 13
v_call: TRBV6-5
d_call: -
j_call: TRBJ1-2
clone_size: once
cdr3_aa: CASSRQVLYGYTF
cdr3_nt: TGTGCCAGCAGCAGACAGGTTTTATATGGCTACACCTTC

cdr3_length: 14
v_call: TRBV7-8
d_call: -
j_call: TRBJ2-5
clone_size: -
cdr3_aa: CASSLGTSLGTQYF
cdr3_nt: TGTGCCAGCAGCTTAGGGACGTCGTTAGGGACCCAGTACTTC

cdr3_length: 14
v_call: TRBV27
d_call: TRBD2
j_call: TRBJ2-4
clone_size: -
cdr3_aa: CASSYGRAKNIQYF
cdr3_nt: TGTGCCAGCAGTTACGGGAGGGCCAAAAACATTCAGTACTTC

cdr3_length: 15
v_call: TRBV15
d_call: TRBD2
j_call: TRBJ2-5
clone_size: -
cdr3_aa: CATSKGLAGQETQYF
cdr3_nt: TGTGCCACCAGCAAGGGACTAGCGGGGCAAGAGACCCAGTACTTC

cdr3_length: 15
v_call: TRBV7-9
d_call: -
j_call: TRBJ1-4
clone_size: -
cdr3_aa: CASSSRGSYDEKLFF
cdr3_nt: TGTGCCAGCAGCTCCCGGGGTTCTTACGATGAAAAACTGTTTTTT

cdr3_length: 12
v_call: TRBV21-1
d_call: -
j_call: TRBJ1-1
clone_size: few
cdr3_aa: CASSLRGTEAFF
cdr3_nt: TGTGCCAGCAGCTTAAGGGGGACTGAAGCTTTCTTT

cdr3_length: 13
v_call: TRBV27
d_call: -
j_call: TRBJ1-2
clone_size: -
cdr3_aa: CASGGEPLYGYTF
cdr3_nt: TGTGCCAGCGGGGGGGAGCCCTTGTATGGCTACACCTTC

cdr3_length: 16
v_call: TRBV7-7
d_call: -
j_call: TRBJ2-2
clone_size: -
cdr3_aa: CASSLQRPSNTGELFF
cdr3_nt: TGTGCTAGCAGCTTACAGCGGCCCTCGAACACCGGGGAGCTGTTTTTT

cdr3_length: 14
v_call: TRBV7-9
d_call: TRBD1
j_call: TRBJ2-5
clone_size: once
cdr3_aa: CASRRTGDAETQYF
cdr3_nt: TGTGCCAGCAGGCGGACAGGGGACGCAGAGACCCAGTACTTC

cdr3_length: 14
v_call: TRBV27
d_call: -
j_call: TRBJ2-7
clone_size: -
cdr3_aa: CASSLSRFLDEQYF
cdr3_nt: TGTGCCAGCAGTTTAAGTCGATTTCTCGACGAGCAGTACTTC

cdr3_length: 14
v_call: TRBV25-1
d_call: -
j_call: TRBJ1-4
clone_size: -
cdr3_aa: CASSAAGTYQKLFF
cdr3_nt: TGTGCCAGCAGTGCAGCCGGGACATACCAAAAACTGTTTTTT

cdr3_length: 15
v_call: TRBV5-8
d_call: -
j_call: TRBJ2-3
clone_size: -
cdr3_aa: CASPAAETRTDTQYF
cdr3_nt: TGTGCCAGCCCTGCTGCGGAGACCCGCACAGATACGCAGTATTTT

cdr3_length: 15
v_call: TRBV5-1
d_call: -
j_call: TRBJ1-5
clone_size: -
cdr3_aa: CASSPLGGDNQPQHF
cdr3_nt: TGCGCCAGCAGCCCCCTTGGGGGGGACAATCAGCCCCAGCATTTT

cdr3_length: 12
v_call: TRBV2
d_call: -
j_call: TRBJ2-7
clone_size: -
cdr3_aa: CASSPGGYEQYF
cdr3_nt: TGTGCCAGCAGTCCCGGGGGCTACGAGCAGTACTTC

cdr3_length: 12
v_call: TRBV5-4
d_call: -
j_call: TRBJ2-1
clone_size: -
cdr3_aa: CASSFEFYEQFF
cdr3_nt: TGTGCCAGCAGCTTCGAGTTTTATGAGCAGTTCTTC

cdr3_length: 15
v_call: TRBV9
d_call: TRBD1
j_call: TRBJ1-2
clone_size: -
cdr3_aa: CASSVGQRSTYGYTF
cdr3_nt: TGTGCCAGCAGCGTGGGACAGAGGAGTACCTATGGCTACACCTTC

cdr3_length: 15
v_call: TRBV6-5
d_call: TRBD1
j_call: TRBJ2-7
clone_size: -
cdr3_aa: CASSSFGTGNYEQYF
cdr3_nt: TGTGCCAGCAGCTCCTTCGGGACAGGGAACTACGAGCAGTACTTC

cdr3_length: 16
v_call: TRBV7-8
d_call: -
j_call: TRBJ2-3
clone_size: -
cdr3_aa: CASSLLLAPLTDTQYF
cdr3_nt: TGTGCCAGCAGCTTACTGCTAGCCCCACTCACAGATACGCAGTATTTT

cdr3_length: 14
v_call: TRBV7-9
d_call: -
j_call: TRBJ1-4
clone_size: -
cdr3_aa: CASSSGLTNEKLFF
cdr3_nt: TGTGCCAGCAGCTCCGGCCTAACTAATGAAAAACTGTTTTTT

cdr3_length: 14
v_call: TRBV11-2
d_call: TRBD2
j_call: TRBJ2-1
clone_size: -
cdr3_aa: CASMRTSGTNEQFF
cdr3_nt: TGTGCCAGCATGCGGACTAGCGGAACCAATGAGCAGTTCTTC

cdr3_length: 15
v_call: TRBV27
d_call: -
j_call: TRBJ2-3
clone_size: once
cdr3_aa: CASSLDVASTDTQYF
cdr3_nt: TGTGCCAGCAGTTTGGACGTCGCTAGCACAGATACGCAGTATTTT

cdr3_length: 15
v_call: TRBV28
d_call: -
j_call: TRBJ1-5
clone_size: -
cdr3_aa: CASSLGQKGNQPQHF
cdr3_nt: TGTGCCAGCAGTTTAGGACAAAAGGGCAATCAGCCCCAGCATTTT

cdr3_length: 15
v_call: TRBV7-2
d_call: -
j_call: TRBJ2-1
clone_size: -
cdr3_aa: CASSLGAIPLYEQFF
cdr3_nt: TGTGCCAGCAGCTTAGGAGCTATCCCCCTCTATGAGCAGTTCTTC

cdr3_length: 15
v_call: TRBV19
d_call: TRBD1
j_call: TRBJ2-6
clone_size: -
cdr3_aa: CASSDRGPGANVLTF
cdr3_nt: TGTGCCAGTAGTGACAGGGGGCCTGGGGCCAACGTCCTGACTTTC

cdr3_length: 11
v_call: TRBV9
d_call: TRBD2
j_call: TRBJ2-7
clone_size: -
cdr3_aa: CASSVRLAGVF
cdr3_nt: TGTGCCAGCAGCGTAAGACTAGCGGGAGTCTTC

cdr3_length: 14
v_call: TRBV15
d_call: -
j_call: TRBJ2-7
clone_size: -
cdr3_aa: CATSRDQGQYEQYF
cdr3_nt: TGTGCCACCAGCAGAGATCAGGGGCAGTACGAGCAGTACTTC

cdr3_length: 14
v_call: TRBV19
d_call: -
j_call: TRBJ2-3
clone_size: -
cdr3_aa: CASSIGGSTDTQYF
cdr3_nt: TGTGCCAGTAGTATAGGGGGGTCCACAGATACGCAGTATTTT

cdr3_length: 15
v_call: TRBV6-6
d_call: -
j_call: TRBJ2-3
clone_size: -
cdr3_aa: CASRAGTSSTDTQYF
cdr3_nt: TGTGCCAGCAGGGCCGGGACTTCAAGCACAGATACGCAGTATTTT

cdr3_length: 14
v_call: TRBV7-2
d_call: TRBD1
j_call: TRBJ1-2
clone_size: once
cdr3_aa: CASSLTQGAGLYTF
cdr3_nt: TGTGCCAGCAGCTTAACCCAGGGGGCCGGGCTCTACACCTTC

cdr3_length: 12
v_call: TRBV29-1
d_call: -
j_call: TRBJ2-7
clone_size: -
cdr3_aa: CSVARGRSEQYF
cdr3_nt: TGCAGCGTTGCCAGGGGTCGGAGCGAGCAGTACTTC

cdr3_length: 14
v_call: TRBV7-3
d_call: TRBD1
j_call: TRBJ2-3
clone_size: -
cdr3_aa: CASSYDRGLDTQYF
cdr3_nt: TGTGCCAGCAGCTACGACAGGGGATTAGATACGCAGTATTTT

cdr3_length: 13
v_call: TRBV9
d_call: -
j_call: TRBJ2-3
clone_size: -
cdr3_aa: CASGRLNSDTQYF
cdr3_nt: TGTGCCAGCGGGAGGTTGAATTCAGATACGCAGTATTTT

cdr3_length: 21
v_call: TRBV9
d_call: -
j_call: TRBJ2-1
clone_size: -
cdr3_aa: CASSARHRGVTETQRYNEQFF
cdr3_nt: TGTGCCAGCAGCGCGAGACATCGTGGAGTAACCGAAACCCAAAGATACAATGAGCAGTTCTTC

cdr3_length: 14
v_call: TRBV7-2
d_call: TRBD1
j_call: TRBJ1-1
clone_size: -
cdr3_aa: CASSARGPNTEAFF
cdr3_nt: TGTGCCAGCAGCGCCAGGGGGCCAAACACTGAAGCTTTCTTT

cdr3_length: 14
v_call: TRBV18
d_call: -
j_call: TRBJ1-1
clone_size: -
cdr3_aa: CASSPPPPGTEAFF
cdr3_nt: TGTGCCAGCTCACCACCACCCCCAGGGACTGAAGCTTTCTTT

cdr3_length: 14
v_call: TRBV13
d_call: -
j_call: TRBJ2-3
clone_size: -
cdr3_aa: CASSSRQSTDTQYF
cdr3_nt: TGTGCCAGCAGCTCCCGACAGAGCACAGATACGCAGTATTTT

cdr3_length: 15
v_call: TRBV6-5
d_call: -
j_call: TRBJ2-1
clone_size: -
cdr3_aa: CASRAKWGSYNEQFF
cdr3_nt: TGTGCCAGCAGGGCCAAGTGGGGCTCCTACAATGAGCAGTTCTTC

cdr3_length: 16
v_call: TRBV4-2
d_call: TRBD2
j_call: TRBJ2-7
clone_size: -
cdr3_aa: CASSQDDLAGSYEQYF
cdr3_nt: TGTGCCAGCAGCCAAGATGACCTAGCGGGTTCCTACGAGCAGTACTTC